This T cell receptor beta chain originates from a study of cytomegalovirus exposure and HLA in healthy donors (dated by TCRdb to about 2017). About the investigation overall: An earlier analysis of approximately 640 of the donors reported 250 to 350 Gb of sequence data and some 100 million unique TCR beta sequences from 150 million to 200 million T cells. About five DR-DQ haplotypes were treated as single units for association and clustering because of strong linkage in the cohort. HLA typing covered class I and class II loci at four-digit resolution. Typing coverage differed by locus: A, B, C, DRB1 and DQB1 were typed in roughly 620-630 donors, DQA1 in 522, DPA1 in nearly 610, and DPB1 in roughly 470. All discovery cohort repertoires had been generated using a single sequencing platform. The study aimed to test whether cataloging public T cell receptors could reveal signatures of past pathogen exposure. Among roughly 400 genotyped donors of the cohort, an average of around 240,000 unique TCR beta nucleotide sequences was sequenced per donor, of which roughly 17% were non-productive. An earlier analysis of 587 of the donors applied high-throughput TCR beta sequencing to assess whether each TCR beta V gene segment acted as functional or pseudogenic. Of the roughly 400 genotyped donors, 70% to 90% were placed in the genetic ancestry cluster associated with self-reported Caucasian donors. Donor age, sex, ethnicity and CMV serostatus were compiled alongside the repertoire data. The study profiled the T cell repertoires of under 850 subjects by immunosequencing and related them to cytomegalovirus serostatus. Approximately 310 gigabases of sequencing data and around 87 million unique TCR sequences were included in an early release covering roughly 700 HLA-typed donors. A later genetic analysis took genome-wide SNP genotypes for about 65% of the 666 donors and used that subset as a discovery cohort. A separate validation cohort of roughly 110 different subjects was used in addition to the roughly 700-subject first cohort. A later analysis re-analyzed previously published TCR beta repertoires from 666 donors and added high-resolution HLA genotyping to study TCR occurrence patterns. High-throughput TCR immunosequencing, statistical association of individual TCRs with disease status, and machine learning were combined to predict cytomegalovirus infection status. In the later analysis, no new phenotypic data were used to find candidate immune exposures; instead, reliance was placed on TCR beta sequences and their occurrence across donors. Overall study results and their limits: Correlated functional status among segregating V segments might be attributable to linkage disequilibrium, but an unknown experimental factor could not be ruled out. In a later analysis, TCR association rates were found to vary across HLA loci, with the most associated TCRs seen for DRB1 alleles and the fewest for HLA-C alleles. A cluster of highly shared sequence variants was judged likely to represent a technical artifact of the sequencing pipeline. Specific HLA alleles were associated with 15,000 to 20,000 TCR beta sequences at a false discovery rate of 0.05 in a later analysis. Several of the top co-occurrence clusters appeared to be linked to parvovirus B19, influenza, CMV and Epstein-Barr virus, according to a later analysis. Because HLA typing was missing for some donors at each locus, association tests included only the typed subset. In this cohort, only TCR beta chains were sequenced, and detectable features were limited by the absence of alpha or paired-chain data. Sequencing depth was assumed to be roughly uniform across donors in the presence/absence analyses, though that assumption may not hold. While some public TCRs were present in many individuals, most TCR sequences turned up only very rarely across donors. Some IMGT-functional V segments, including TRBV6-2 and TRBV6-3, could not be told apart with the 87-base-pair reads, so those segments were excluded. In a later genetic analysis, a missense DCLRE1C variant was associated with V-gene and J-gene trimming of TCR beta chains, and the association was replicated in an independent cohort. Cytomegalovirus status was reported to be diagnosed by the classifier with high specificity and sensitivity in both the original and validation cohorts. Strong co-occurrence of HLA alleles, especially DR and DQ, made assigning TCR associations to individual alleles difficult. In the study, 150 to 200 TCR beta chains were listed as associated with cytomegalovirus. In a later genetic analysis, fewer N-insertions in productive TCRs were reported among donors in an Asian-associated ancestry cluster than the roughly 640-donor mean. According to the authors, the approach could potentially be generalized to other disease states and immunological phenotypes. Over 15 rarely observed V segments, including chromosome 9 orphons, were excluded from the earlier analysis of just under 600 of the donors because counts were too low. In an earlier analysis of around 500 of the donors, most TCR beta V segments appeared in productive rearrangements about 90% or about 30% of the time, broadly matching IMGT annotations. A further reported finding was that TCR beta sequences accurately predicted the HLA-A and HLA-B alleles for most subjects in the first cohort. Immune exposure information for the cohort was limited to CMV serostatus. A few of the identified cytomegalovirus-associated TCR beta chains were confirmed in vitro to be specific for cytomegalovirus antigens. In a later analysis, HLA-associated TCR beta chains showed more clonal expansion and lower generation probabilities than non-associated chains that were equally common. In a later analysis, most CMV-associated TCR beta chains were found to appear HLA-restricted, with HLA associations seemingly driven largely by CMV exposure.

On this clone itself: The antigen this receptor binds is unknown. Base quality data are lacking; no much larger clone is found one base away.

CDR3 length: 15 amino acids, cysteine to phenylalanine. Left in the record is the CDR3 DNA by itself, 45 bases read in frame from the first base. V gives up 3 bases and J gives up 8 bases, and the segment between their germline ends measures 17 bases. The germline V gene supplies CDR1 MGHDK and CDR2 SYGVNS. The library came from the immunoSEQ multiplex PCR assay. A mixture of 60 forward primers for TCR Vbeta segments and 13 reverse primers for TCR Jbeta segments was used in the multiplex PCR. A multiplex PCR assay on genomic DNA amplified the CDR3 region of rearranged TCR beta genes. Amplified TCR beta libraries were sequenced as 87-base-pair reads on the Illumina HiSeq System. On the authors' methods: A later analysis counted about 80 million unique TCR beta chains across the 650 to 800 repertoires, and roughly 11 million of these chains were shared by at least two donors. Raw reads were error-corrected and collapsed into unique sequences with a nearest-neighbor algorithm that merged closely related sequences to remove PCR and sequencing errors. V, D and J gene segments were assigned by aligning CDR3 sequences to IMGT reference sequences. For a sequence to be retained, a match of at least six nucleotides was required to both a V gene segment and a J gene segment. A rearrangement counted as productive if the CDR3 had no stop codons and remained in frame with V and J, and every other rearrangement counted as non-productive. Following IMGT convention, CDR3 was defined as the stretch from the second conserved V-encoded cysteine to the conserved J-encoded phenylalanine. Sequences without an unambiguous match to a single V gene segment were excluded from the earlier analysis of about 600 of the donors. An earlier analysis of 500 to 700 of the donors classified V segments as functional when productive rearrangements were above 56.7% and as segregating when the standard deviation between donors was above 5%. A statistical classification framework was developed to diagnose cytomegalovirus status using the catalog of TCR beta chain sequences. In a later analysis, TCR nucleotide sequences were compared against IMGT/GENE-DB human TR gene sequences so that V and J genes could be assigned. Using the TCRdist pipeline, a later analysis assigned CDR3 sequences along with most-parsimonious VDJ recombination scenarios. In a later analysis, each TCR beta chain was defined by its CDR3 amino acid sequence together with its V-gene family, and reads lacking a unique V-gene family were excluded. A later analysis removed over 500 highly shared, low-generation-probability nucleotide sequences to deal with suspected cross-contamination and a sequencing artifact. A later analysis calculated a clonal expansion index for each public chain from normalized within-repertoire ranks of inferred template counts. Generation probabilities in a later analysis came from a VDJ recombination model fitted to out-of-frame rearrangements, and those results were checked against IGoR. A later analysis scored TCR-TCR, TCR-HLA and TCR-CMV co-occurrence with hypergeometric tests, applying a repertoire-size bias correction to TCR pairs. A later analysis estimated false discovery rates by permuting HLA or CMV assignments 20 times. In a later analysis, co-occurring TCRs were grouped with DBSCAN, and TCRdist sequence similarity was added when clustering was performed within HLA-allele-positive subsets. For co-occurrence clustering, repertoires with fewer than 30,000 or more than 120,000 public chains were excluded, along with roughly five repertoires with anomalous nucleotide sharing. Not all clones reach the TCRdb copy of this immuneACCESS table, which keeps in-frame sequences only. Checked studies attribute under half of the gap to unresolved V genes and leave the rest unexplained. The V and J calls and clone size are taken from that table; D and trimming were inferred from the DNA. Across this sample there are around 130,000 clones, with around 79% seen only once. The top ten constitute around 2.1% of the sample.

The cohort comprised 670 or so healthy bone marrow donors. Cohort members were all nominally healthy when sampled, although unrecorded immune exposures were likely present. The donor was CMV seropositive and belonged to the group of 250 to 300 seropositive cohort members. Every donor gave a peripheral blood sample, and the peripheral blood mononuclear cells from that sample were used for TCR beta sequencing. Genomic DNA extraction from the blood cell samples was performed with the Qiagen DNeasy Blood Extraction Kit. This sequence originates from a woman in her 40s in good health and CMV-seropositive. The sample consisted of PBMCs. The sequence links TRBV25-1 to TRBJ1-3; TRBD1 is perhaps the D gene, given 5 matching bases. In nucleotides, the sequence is TGTGCCAGCAGTGACACCAGGCCTCCGGGGGACACCATATATTTT. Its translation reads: CASSDTRPPGDTIYF.